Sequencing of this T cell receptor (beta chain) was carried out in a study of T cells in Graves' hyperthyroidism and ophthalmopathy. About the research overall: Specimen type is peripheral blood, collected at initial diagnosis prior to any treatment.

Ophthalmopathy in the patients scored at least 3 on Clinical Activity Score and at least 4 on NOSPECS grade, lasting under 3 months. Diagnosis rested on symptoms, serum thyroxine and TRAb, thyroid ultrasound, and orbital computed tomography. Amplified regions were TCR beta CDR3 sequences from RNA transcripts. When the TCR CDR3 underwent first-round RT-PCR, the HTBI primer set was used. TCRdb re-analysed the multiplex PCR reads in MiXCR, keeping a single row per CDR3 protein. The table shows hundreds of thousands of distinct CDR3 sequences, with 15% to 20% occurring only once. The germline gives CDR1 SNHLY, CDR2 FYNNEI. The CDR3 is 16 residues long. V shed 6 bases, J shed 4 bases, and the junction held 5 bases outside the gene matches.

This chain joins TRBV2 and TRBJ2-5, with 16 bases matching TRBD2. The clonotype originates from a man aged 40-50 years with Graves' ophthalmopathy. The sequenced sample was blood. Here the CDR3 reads CASSGTSGGAGETQYF. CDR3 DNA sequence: TGTGCCAGCAGCGGGACTAGCGGGGGGGCCGGAGAGACCCAGTACTTC. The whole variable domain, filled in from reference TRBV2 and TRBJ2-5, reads EPEVTQTPSHQVTQMGQEVILRCVPISNHLYFYWYRQILGQKVEFLVSFYNNEISEKSEIFDDQFSVERPDGSNFTLKIRSTKLEDSAMYFCASSGTSGGAGETQYFGPGTRLLVL.